Following are 12 T cell receptor beta chains from one sample sequenced in a study of T cell repertoires in cytomegalovirus infection. MiXCR, applied by TCRdb to the reads, yields one record per CDR3 protein. Altogether about 900,000 distinct CDR3 sequences are present, approximately 31% being singletons, with the ten largest covering about an eighth. No antigen is known for these receptors. Material: cultured CD8+ T cells from PBMCs, obtained from culture after CMV antigen stimulation. These receptors all stem from a human donor in good health (CMV status not recorded). Some clones in this sample may be carry-over from other donors' samples.

The table lists this clonotype with many counts. V gene TRBV7-8 combines with J gene TRBJ2-7; D tentatively fits TRBD1 or TRBD2 (5 bases each). Trimming took 7 bases from V and 0 from J, leaving 10 bases between them. Germline V gene data show CDR1 as SGHVS and CDR2 as FQNEAQ. This CDR3 region has 13 residues. This CDR3 reads CASTGRSSYEQYF. Here the CDR3 DNA reads TGTGCCAGCACGGGGCGGAGCTCCTACGAGCAGTACTTC.

This clonotype occurred a few times. This chain connects TRBV2 to TRBJ2-2; tentative D call: TRBD1 (6 bases). Germline values: CDR1 SNHLY, CDR2 FYNNEI. The CDR3 contains 15 residues. The V and J ends lost 7 bases and 3 bases respectively, with 15 bases between them. The DNA of the CDR3 is TGTGCCAGCATACCGGCGTCAGGGGACACCGGGGAGCTGTTTTTT. Translated: CASIPASGDTGELFF.

This clonotype was seen a few times. The rearrangement uses TRBV5-1 and TRBJ2-3; tentatively, D is TRBD1 or TRBD2 (6 bases each). The CDR3 spans 17 residues. Trimming pared 1 base from V and 5 bases from J, leaving 20 bases between. Germline V gene data show CDR1 as SGHRS and CDR2 as YFSETQ. This chain's CDR3 is CASSLKGGDRVIDTQYF. The CDR3 bases are TGCGCCAGCAGCTTGAAGGGGGGCGATAGGGTCATAGATACGCAGTATTTT.

This chain joins TRBV4-3 and TRBJ1-1; D ambiguous. Germline values: CDR1 LGHNA, CDR2 YSLEER. V was pared by 5 bases and J by 2 bases, with 15 bases between. The CDR3 is 15 amino acids. The CDR3 region has the DNA TGCGCCAGCAGCGACTACCTGGGTTTTAACACTGAAGCTTTCTTT. This translates into CASSDYLGFNTEAFF.

V gene TRBV6-1 combines with J gene TRBJ2-7; a possible D gene is TRBD1 (6 bases). V shed 9 bases and J shed 0 bases, with 9 bases lying between them. The CDR3 totals 12 residues. Germline values: CDR1 MNHNS, CDR2 SASEGT. Here the CDR3 reads CASGQSSYEQYF. CDR3 DNA: TGTGCCAGTGGACAGTCCTCCTACGAGCAGTACTTC.

The chain is built from TRBV5-6 and TRBJ1-5, with 8 bases matching TRBD1. CDR1 and CDR2 (germline): SGHDT, YYEEEE. Losses at the gene ends were 6 bases for V and 0 bases for J; bases not matched to a gene: 2. This CDR3 contains 14 residues. Here the CDR3 reads CASIDRGSNQPQHF. The CDR3 region has the DNA TGTGCCAGCATCGACAGGGGTAGCAATCAGCCCCAGCATTTT.

This clonotype was seen only a few times. The V call is TRBV7-6, the J call TRBJ2-7; D is possibly TRBD1 (5 bases). Trimming cost V 2 bases and J 3 bases, with 11 bases left between them. Germline V gene lookup returns CDR1 SGHVS and CDR2 FNYEAQ. The CDR3 sequence is 14 residues long. The chain's CDR3 is CASSLPHRGYEQYV. The CDR3 region has the DNA TGTGCCAGCAGCTTACCCCATAGGGGCTACGAGCAGTACGTC.

There are a few counts of this clonotype. The chain carries TRBV12-3 or TRBV12-4 and TRBJ2-1; no reliable D call. CDR3 length equals 15 residues. With 6 bases removed from V and 3 bases from J, the gap between germline ends came to 15 bases. Here the CDR3 DNA reads TGTGCCAGCAGGCCGGTGCGAGGTGTCTACAATGAGCAGTTCTTC. It is translated as CASRPVRGVYNEQFF.

This clonotype was detected only a few times. V is TRBV4-1 and J is TRBJ2-1; D unresolved. Per the germline V gene, CDR1 is MGHRA and CDR2 is YSYEKL. The CDR3 loop spans 13 amino acids. The germline V and J ends were trimmed by 0 bases and 9 bases, with 9 bases remaining between them. In DNA, the CDR3 is TGCGCCAGCAGCCAAGATCAGCTAGGTGAGCAGTTCTTC. Translated: CASSQDQLGEQFF.

This clonotype occurred a few times. Compared with germline, one end of the junction differs, possibly owing to a read error. The chain recombines TRBV4-1 with TRBJ1-1, with TRBD1 matching 7 bases. The CDR3 consists of 14 residues. Germline V CDR1 and CDR2: MGHRA, YSYEKL. CDR3 amino acids: CASSQDRVNTEAFF. The DNA of the CDR3 is TGTGCCAGCAGCCAAGACAGGGTAAACACTGAAGCTTTCTTT.

This clonotype was seen more than once but under ten times. The rearrangement uses TRBV2 and TRBJ2-1, with D perhaps matching TRBD1 (5 bases). In germline, CDR1 is SNHLY, CDR2 FYNNEI. Deletions cut 3 bases from V and 8 bases from J, with 14 bases between. The CDR3 totals 14 residues. The CDR3 DNA follows: TGTGCCAGCAGTGACAGGACACCTAGGGATGAGCAGTTCTTC. This encodes CASSDRTPRDEQFF.

This clonotype was counted a few times. The chain couples TRBV25-1 to TRBJ2-4, with 10 nucleotides matching TRBD1. CDR3 size: 16 residues. Trimming removed 0 bases from V and 8 bases from J; junction bases left unmatched: 7. CDR1 is MGHDK and CDR2 is SYGVNS in the germline V gene. CDR3: CASSEYEGTGVDIQYF. The CDR3 bases are TGTGCCAGCAGTGAATATGAGGGGACAGGGGTTGACATTCAGTACTTC.